This T cell receptor (beta chain) comes out of a study of beta chain features in type 1 diabetes. This clone has only a few counts. Antigen unknown. The CDR3 totals 16 residues. Germline V CDR1 and CDR2: SGHDN, FVKESK. Trimming took off 4 bases at V and 8 bases at J, with 23 bases between the two ends. The study, taken as a whole, reports: A moderate, significant TCRB CDR3 shortening appeared in type 1 diabetes across four CD4+ subsets.

Reverse transcribing all isolated RNA meant expressed TCRB transcripts were sequenced. Data came from immunoSEQ multiplex PCR; TCRdb stores just in-frame clones and leaves some out. The table lists 40,000 or so clones, approximately 70% of them singletons. The sequence derives from a woman in her late teens or twenties with type 1 diabetes. V gene TRBV14 combines with J gene TRBJ1-2, with D perhaps matching TRBD1 (6 bases). Sequencing was performed on Tregs from blood. This CDR3 is CASSRGQVNLDGGYTF. DNA for the CDR3: TGTGCCAGCAGCCGGGGGCAGGTCAACCTGGATGGGGGCTACACCTTC.